One and the same sample provided the 32 T cell receptor beta chains below, sequenced in a study of T cell responses to AZD1222 COVID-19 vaccine (dated by TCRdb to the early 2020s). The time point label, as the study defines it: sample from adult after SARS-CoV-2 infection, after symptom onset. The library was made by the immunoSEQ multiplex PCR assay. TCRdb obtained this table from immuneACCESS and retained in-frame rearrangements with V and J assigned. These tables miss some clones; where compared with another copy, unresolved V genes account for less than half of the shortfall, and the remainder is unexplained. The sample table records just over 150,000 clones; 70% to 90% of these occur just once. Over 6% of the sample is taken by the ten largest. The source material was peripheral blood, sampled after recovery from COVID-19. The receptors were sampled from an adult who had recovered from COVID-19.

The rearrangement joins TRBV28 to TRBJ2-6; TRBD2 matches at 8 bases. The CDR3 runs to 15 residues. Per the germline V gene, CDR1 is MDHEN and CDR2 is SYDVKM. The V and J ends lost 11 bases and 0 bases, in that order; junction bases with no gene match: 6. For the CDR3, the DNA is TGTGCCGGGGGGACTAGGCGCTCTGGGGCCAACGTCCTGACTTTC. Its protein is CAGGTRRSGANVLTF.

V and J are TRBV5-1 and TRBJ1-6, with a tentative D call TRBD1 (5 bases). Germline V gives CDR1 SGHRS, CDR2 YFSETQ. V gave up 3 bases and J gave up 9 bases, with 22 bases separating them. The CDR3 consists of 17 residues. This CDR3 reads CASSYAPNQGEFSPLHF. The CDR3 DNA is TGCGCCAGCAGCTACGCCCCAAACCAAGGGGAATTTTCACCCCTCCACTTT.

The chain uses TRBV5-6 and TRBJ1-4, with D unresolved. The germline CDR1 and CDR2 sequences are SGHDT and YYEEEE. Trimming took 4 bases from V and 5 from J, leaving 15 bases between them. CDR3 size: 15 residues. CDR3 in DNA: TGTGCCAGCAGCGACCGTGTAGGGTTCAATGAAAAACTGTTTTTT. Translated: CASSDRVGFNEKLFF. Based on the CDR3 plus reference TRBV5-6 and TRBJ1-4, the full variable domain is DAGVTQSPTHLIKTRGQQVTLRCSPKSGHDTVSWYQQALGQGPQFIFQYYEEEERQRGNFPDRFSGHQFPNYSSELNVNALLLGDSALYLCASSDRVGFNEKLFFGSGTQLSVL.

This sequence joins TRBV18 and TRBJ2-3, with 9 bases matching TRBD2. Losses at the gene ends were 5 bases for V and 2 bases for J; bases not matched to a gene: 8. The germline gives CDR1 KGHSH, CDR2 LQKENI. CDR3 length: 16 amino acids. CDR3 sequence reads: CASSKLAGQVTDTQYF. In nucleotides, the CDR3 is TGTGCCAGCTCAAAACTAGCGGGCCAAGTCACAGATACGCAGTATTTT.

The rearrangement uses TRBV11-3 and TRBJ2-3, with D unresolved. This CDR3 is built from 13 residues. V lost 5 bases and J lost 3, with 9 bases in between. Germline loops: CDR1 SGHNT, CDR2 YENEEA. CDR3 in DNA: TGTGCCAGCAGCAAGAAGGGAACAGATACGCAGTATTTT. Translating gives CASSKKGTDTQYF.

The chain recombines TRBV12-5 with TRBJ2-7, with D possibly matching TRBD1 (6 bases). Trimming shortened V by 7 bases and J by 0 bases, and 16 bases separated the two germline ends. CDR1 and CDR2 from the germline V gene are LGHNT and FRNRAP. The CDR3 is 15 amino acids. This CDR3 reads CASDVSQGPSYEQYF. As DNA, the CDR3 is TGTGCTAGTGACGTATCACAGGGACCCTCCTACGAGCAGTACTTC.

The chain is built from TRBV5-1 and TRBJ2-5; 7 bases agree with TRBD1. The CDR3 runs to 15 residues. The germline V gene encodes CDR1 SGHRS and CDR2 YFSETQ. V lost 1 base to trimming and J lost 9 bases; unmatched junction nucleotides: 12. CDR3: CASSLTVTGSEAQYF. In DNA form, the CDR3 reads TGCGCCAGCAGCTTGACGGTGACAGGGTCCGAGGCCCAGTACTTC. Variable domain in full (rest from reference TRBV5-1 and TRBJ2-5): KAGVTQTPRYLIKTRGQQVTLSCSPISGHRSVSWYQQTPGQGLQFLFEYFSETQRNKGNFPGRFSGRQFSNSRSEMNVSTLELGDSALYLCASSLTVTGSEAQYFGPGTRLLVL.

The J gene is TRBJ2-7, the V gene TRBV7-8, with a possible D match to TRBD2 (5 bases). The CDR3 sequence is 12 residues long. Germline values: CDR1 SGHVS, CDR2 FQNEAQ. V gave up 1 base and J gave up 6 bases, with 7 bases separating them. CDR3 residues: CASSLDGGEQYF. CDR3 sequence (DNA): TGTGCCAGCAGCTTAGATGGAGGCGAGCAGTACTTC.

CDR3 DNA sequence: TGTGCCAGCAGCTTTCACAGGAGCTCTGGAAACACCATATATTTT. It specifies CASSFHRSSGNTIYF. The rearrangement links TRBV7-9 to TRBJ1-3, with D maybe TRBD1 (5 bases). V lost 3 bases to trimming and J lost 0 bases, with 9 bases between them. This CDR3 has 15 residues. Germline V gene lookup returns CDR1 SEHNR and CDR2 FQNEAQ (reference sequence).

The chain uses TRBV10-2 and TRBJ2-5; D possibly uses TRBD1 or TRBD2 (5 bases each). CDR1 is WSHSY, CDR2 SAAADI, per germline. CDR3 length equals 16 residues. The V gene lost 0 bases and the J gene lost 3 bases, with 14 bases spanning the gap. In DNA, the CDR3 is TGCGCCAGCAGTGAGTCGGATAGAGGGGTCAAAGAGACCCAGTACTTC. Translated: CASSESDRGVKETQYF.

This chain links TRBV7-9 with TRBJ2-4, with D tentatively TRBD1 or TRBD2 (5 bases each). Trimming took 4 bases from V and 3 from J, leaving 19 bases between them. The germline V gene has CDR1 SEHNR and CDR2 FQNEAQ (reference sequence). The CDR3 loop spans 17 amino acids. The CDR3 region has the DNA TGTGCCAGCAGCTCCGCTGGGGGACCTGAGGGCAAAAACATTCAGTACTTC. Translation: CASSSAGGPEGKNIQYF. Combining the CDR3 with reference TRBV7-9 and TRBJ2-4 gives the whole variable domain DTGVSQNPRHKITKRGQNVTFRCDPISEHNRLYWYRQTLGQGPEFLTYFQNEAQLEKSRLLSDRFSAERPKGSFSTLEIQRTEQGDSAMYLCASSSAGGPEGKNIQYFGAGTRLSVL.

This chain joins TRBV6-6 and TRBJ2-7, with D maybe TRBD2 (7 bases). The CDR3 consists of 12 residues. Germline V gives CDR1 MNHNY, CDR2 SVGAGI (reference sequence). Deletions cut 4 bases from V and 6 bases from J, with 10 bases between. The CDR3: CASSLGGGEQYF. The CDR3 DNA follows: TGTGCCAGCAGTTTAGGGGGGGGCGAGCAGTACTTC.

V usage is TRBV6-5 and J usage is TRBJ1-3; D call uncertain. The V end lost 8 bases, the J end lost 7 bases, and 15 bases lay between the germline ends. CDR3 length: 13 amino acids. Per the germline V gene, CDR1 is MNHEY and CDR2 is SVGAGI. The CDR3 region has the DNA TGTGCCAGCTCCCGGGTTTTGGCGAACACCATATATTTT. Residues: CASSRVLANTIYF.

This clone appeared a few times. As DNA, the CDR3 is TGTGCCAGCTCACCGCGGACAGGGAAGTACGAGCAGTACTTC. It specifies CASSPRTGKYEQYF. V usage is TRBV18 and J usage is TRBJ2-7; 8 bases are shared with TRBD1. V lost 3 bases to trimming and J lost 4 bases; unmatched junction nucleotides: 5. The CDR3 is made up of 14 amino acids. From germline, CDR1 is KGHSH and CDR2 LQKENI.

The V gene is TRBV2, the J gene TRBJ2-7; no definite D call. Trimming stripped 6 bases from V and 6 bases from J, with 12 bases between. Germline CDR1 reads SNHLY; CDR2 reads FYNNEI. The CDR3 is made up of 12 amino acids. As DNA, the CDR3 is TGTGCCAGCAGGGCGGCAGGACGCGAGCAGTACTTC. It is translated as CASRAAGREQYF.

The chain is built from TRBV18 and TRBJ2-4; 7 nucleotides agree with TRBD1. Germline CDR1 reads KGHSH; CDR2 reads LQKENI. The CDR3 is made up of 17 amino acids. J was trimmed by 3 bases and V by 0 bases; bases with no gene match: 8. The CDR3 region is CASSPPQGYTLKNIQYF. For the CDR3, the DNA is TGTGCCAGCTCACCACCACAGGGGTATACCCTCAAAAACATTCAGTACTTC.

This chain connects TRBV12-3 or TRBV12-4 to TRBJ2-1; 8 positions match TRBD1. J was trimmed by 7 bases and V by 3 bases; bases with no gene match: 2. The CDR3 is made up of 13 amino acids. Here the CDR3 reads CASSFRGLNEQFF. The CDR3 region has the DNA TGTGCCAGCAGTTTCAGGGGGCTAAATGAGCAGTTCTTC.

The chain is built from TRBV5-4 and TRBJ2-3; 9 bases are shared with TRBD2. V was clipped by 2 bases and J by 0 bases; unmatched bases: 4. The germline CDR1 and CDR2 sequences are SGHNT and YYREEE (reference sequence). The CDR3 extends over 16 amino acids. The CDR3 DNA follows: TGTGCCAGCAGCTTACCCGGGACTAGCAGCACAGATACGCAGTATTTT. Its protein is CASSLPGTSSTDTQYF.

The gene calls are TRBV28 and TRBJ2-7; 10 bases line up with TRBD2. Germline CDR1 reads MDHEN; CDR2 reads SYDVKM. The CDR3 length is 16 residues. V lost 2 bases, J lost 4 bases, and 8 bases stayed unmatched. The CDR3 nucleotides read TGTGCCAGCAGTTTAGGGGATACTAGCGGGACGTACGAGCAGTACTTC. Its translation is CASSLGDTSGTYEQYF.

This sequence joins TRBV7-2 and TRBJ2-7, with D perhaps TRBD2 (5 bases). The CDR3 consists of 15 residues. CDR1 and CDR2 from the germline V gene are SGHTA and FQGNSA. V shed 0 bases and J shed 3 bases, with 12 bases lying between them. CDR3 sequence reads: CASSLATSMGYEQYF. CDR3 nucleotide sequence: TGTGCCAGCAGCTTAGCCACTAGTATGGGCTACGAGCAGTACTTC.

The gene calls are TRBV5-6 and TRBJ2-7, with 7 nucleotides matching TRBD1. Per germline, CDR1 SGHDT and CDR2 YYEEEE. This CDR3 has 13 amino acids. After removal of 5 bases from V and 0 bases from J, the junction contained 2 bases not matched to a gene. DNA for the CDR3: TGTGCCAGCAGGACAGGGAGCTCCTACGAGCAGTACTTC. It is translated as CASRTGSSYEQYF.

There are a few counts of this clone. CDR3 loop: CASSETASYEQYF. The CDR3 DNA reads TGTGCCAGCAGTGAGACAGCCTCCTACGAGCAGTACTTC. The chain joins TRBV6-1 to TRBJ2-7, with D tentatively TRBD1 (5 bases). V dropped 3 bases and J dropped 0 bases, with 6 bases sitting between them. This CDR3 has 13 amino acids. The germline V gene encodes CDR1 MNHNS and CDR2 SASEGT.

This chain uses TRBV5-1 with TRBJ2-5, with 8 nucleotides matching TRBD2. The V gene end was trimmed by 0 bases and the J gene end by 4 bases; junction bases not matched to a gene: 5. The CDR3 totals 15 residues. The germline V gene has CDR1 SGHRS and CDR2 YFSETQ. The CDR3 is CASSLGVAGLETQYF. The CDR3 DNA reads as TGCGCCAGCAGCTTGGGGGTAGCGGGACTAGAGACCCAGTACTTC. Combining the CDR3 with reference TRBV5-1 and TRBJ2-5 gives the whole variable domain KAGVTQTPRYLIKTRGQQVTLSCSPISGHRSVSWYQQTPGQGLQFLFEYFSETQRNKGNFPGRFSGRQFSNSRSEMNVSTLELGDSALYLCASSLGVAGLETQYFGPGTRLLVL.

The V call is TRBV13, the J call TRBJ1-2, with TRBD1 matching over 7 bases. Trimming cost V 3 bases and J 0 bases; bases outside gene matches: 4. Germline assignment: CDR1 PRHDT and CDR2 FYEKMQ (reference sequence). The CDR3 is 15 residues long. DNA for the CDR3: TGTGCCAGCAGCTTTTACAGGGGAGCTAACTATGGCTACACCTTC. Its protein is CASSFYRGANYGYTF.

V is TRBV27 and J is TRBJ1-6; 7 bases line up with TRBD1. J gave up 10 bases and V 4 bases, and 16 bases lay outside the gene matches. The V gene's germline CDR1 is MNHEY and CDR2 SMNVEV (reference sequence). CDR3 length: 17 residues. CDR3 residues: CASSSPPGTALGSPLHF. CDR3 DNA: TGTGCCAGCAGTTCTCCTCCCGGGACAGCCCTTGGGTCACCCCTCCACTTT.

The gene calls are TRBV28 and TRBJ1-4, with a weak D call TRBD1 (5 bases). The V gene's germline CDR1 is MDHEN and CDR2 SYDVKM. V lost 11 bases and J lost 4, with 17 bases in between. The CDR3 is made up of 14 amino acids. CDR3 coding DNA: TGTGCCGCCTCTGGGGGGAGGGTTAATGAAAAACTGTTTTTT. Translated, it gives CAASGGRVNEKLFF. Variable domain in full (rest from reference TRBV28 and TRBJ1-4): DVKVTQSSRYLVKRTGEKVFLECVQDMDHENMFWYRQDPGLGLRLIYFSYDVKMKEKGDIPEGYSVSREKKERFSLILESASTNQTSMYLCAASGGRVNEKLFFGSGTQLSVL.

This clone showed up just a few times. The CDR3: CATSRGDGDTYEQYF. Written as DNA, the CDR3 is TGTGCCACCAGCAGAGGGGATGGTGACACCTACGAGCAGTACTTC. The chain links TRBV15 to TRBJ2-7; D ambiguous. Germline loops: CDR1 LNHNV, CDR2 YYDKDF (reference sequence). V dropped 1 base and J dropped 2 bases, with 12 bases sitting between them. There are 15 residues in the CDR3. The complete variable domain, with remaining parts taken from reference TRBV15 and TRBJ2-7, reads DAMVIQNPRYQVTQFGKPVTLSCSQTLNHNVMYWYQQKSSQAPKLLFHYYDKDFNNEADTPDNFQSRRPNTSFCFLDIRSPGLGDTAMYLCATSRGDGDTYEQYFGPGTRLTVT.

This chain joins TRBV5-1 and TRBJ1-3; D gene ambiguous. This CDR3 has 17 residues. The germline CDR1 and CDR2 sequences are SGHRS and YFSETQ. V was cut by 4 bases and J by 0 bases, with 17 bases left in between. The CDR3 bases are TGCGCCAGCAGCCCCAATCCTGCAGCCAACTCTGGAAACACCATATATTTT. Protein product: CASSPNPAANSGNTIYF. Filled out from reference TRBV5-1 and TRBJ1-3, the complete variable domain reads KAGVTQTPRYLIKTRGQQVTLSCSPISGHRSVSWYQQTPGQGLQFLFEYFSETQRNKGNFPGRFSGRQFSNSRSEMNVSTLELGDSALYLCASSPNPAANSGNTIYFGEGSWLTVV.

In DNA, the CDR3 is TGTGCCAGCAGCTTGACAGGGGCAAACTCTGGGGCCAACGTCCTGACTTTC. Translated: CASSLTGANSGANVLTF. The chain joins TRBV7-3 to TRBJ2-6; TRBD1 matches 8 bases. This CDR3 has 17 residues. Looked up from germline, CDR1 is SGHTA and CDR2 is FQGTGA. J lost 0 bases, V lost 3 bases, and 4 bases had no gene match.

This rearrangement joins TRBV9 to TRBJ2-5; D gene unclear. From germline, CDR1 is SGDLS and CDR2 YYNGEE. There are 15 residues in the CDR3. Trimming took off 0 bases at V and 4 bases at J, with 13 bases between the two ends. CDR3 residues: CASSVATSMGETQYF. In nucleotides, the CDR3 is TGTGCCAGCAGCGTAGCTACCAGCATGGGAGAGACCCAGTACTTC.

This clone was seen once. V and J are TRBV3-1 (or the pseudogene TRBV3-2) and TRBJ2-7; 9 bases fit TRBD1. The junction had 4 bases not matched to a gene; V was cut back by 4 bases and J by 6 bases. This CDR3 spans 13 amino acids. Germline CDR1 and CDR2: LGHDT and YNNKEL (reference sequence). DNA for the CDR3: TGTGCCAGCAGCCCCGGGACAGGGTTCGAGCAGTACTTC. This sequence encodes CASSPGTGFEQYF.

The genes are TRBV7-2 and TRBJ2-5, with 16 bases fitting TRBD2. From germline, CDR1 is SGHTA and CDR2 FQGNSA. The CDR3 extends over 17 amino acids. After removal of 2 bases from V and 2 bases from J, the junction contained 2 bases not matched to a gene. CDR3 residues: CASSLWGLAGGQETQYF. CDR3 sequence (DNA): TGTGCCAGCAGCTTATGGGGACTAGCGGGAGGGCAAGAGACCCAGTACTTC.